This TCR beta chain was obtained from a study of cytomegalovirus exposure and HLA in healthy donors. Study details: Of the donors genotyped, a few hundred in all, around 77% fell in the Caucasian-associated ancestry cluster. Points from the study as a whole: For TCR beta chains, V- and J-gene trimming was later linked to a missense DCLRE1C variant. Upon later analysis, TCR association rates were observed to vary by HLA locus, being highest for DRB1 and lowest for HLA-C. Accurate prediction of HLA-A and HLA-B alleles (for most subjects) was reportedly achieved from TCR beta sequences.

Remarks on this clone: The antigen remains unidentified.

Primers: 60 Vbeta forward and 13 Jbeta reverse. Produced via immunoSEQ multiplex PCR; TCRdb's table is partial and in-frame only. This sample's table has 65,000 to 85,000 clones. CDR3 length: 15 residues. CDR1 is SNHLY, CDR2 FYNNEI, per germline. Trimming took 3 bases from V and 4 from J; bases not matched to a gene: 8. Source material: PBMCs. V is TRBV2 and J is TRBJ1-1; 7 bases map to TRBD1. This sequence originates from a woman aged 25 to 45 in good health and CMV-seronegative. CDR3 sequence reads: CASSEDRLSGTEAFF. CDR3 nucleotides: TGTGCCAGCAGTGAGGACAGGTTAAGCGGCACTGAAGCTTTCTTT.